This passage covers 26 T cell receptor beta chains from one sample sequenced in a study of blood T cell repertoires in COVID-19. Using immunoSEQ multiplex PCR, the repertoire was profiled, and TCRdb retains in-frame clones only, with some absent. The sample lists tens of thousands of clones; approximately 80% were seen once. Specimen: peripheral blood. These receptors were obtained from a woman of 80 years or more with acute or convalescent COVID-19.

The V and J genes are TRBV7-2 and TRBJ2-3; D uncertain. The CDR3 consists of 12 residues. V was cut by 5 bases and J by 0 bases, with 3 bases left in between. Germline values: CDR1 SGHTA, CDR2 FQGNSA. DNA for the CDR3: TGTGCCAGCAGCCTCAGCACAGATACGCAGTATTTT. It codes for CASSLSTDTQYF.

This clone was seen a handful of times. Mismatch with germline at one junction end may stem from a read error. This chain joins TRBV6-1 and TRBJ2-1, with D perhaps matching TRBD2 (5 bases). CDR1 and CDR2 from the germline V gene are MNHNS and SASEGT. This CDR3 region has 14 residues. The chain's CDR3 is CASSEGGEYSEQFF. The CDR3 nucleotides read TGTGCCAGCAGTGAAGGGGGAGAATACAGTGAGCAGTTCTTC.

This chain connects TRBV10-3 to TRBJ1-1; D gene unclear. This CDR3 region has 13 residues. Germline CDR1 reads ENHRY; CDR2 reads SYGVKD. V was pared by 4 bases and J by 3 bases, with 9 bases between. DNA for the CDR3: TGTGCCATCAGTGGTTTATCGGACACTGAAGCTTTCTTT. Translating it yields CAISGLSDTEAFF.

The chain combines TRBV2 with TRBJ1-3, with D possibly being TRBD1 (5 bases). The V gene lost 1 base and the J gene lost 0 bases, with 16 bases spanning the gap. The CDR3 has 18 residues. Germline V gene sequence: CDR1 SNHLY, CDR2 FYNNEI. The CDR3: CASSEDSTAWDSGNTIYF. The DNA for the CDR3 is TGTGCCAGCAGTGAAGACTCGACAGCATGGGACTCTGGAAACACCATATATTTT.

J is TRBJ2-7 and V is TRBV3-1 (or the pseudogene TRBV3-2); possibly TRBD2 for D (5 bases). This CDR3 has 18 residues. CDR1 is LGHDT, CDR2 YNNKEL, per germline (reference sequence). The V end was cut by 0 bases, the J end by 2 bases, with 20 bases between. The CDR3 DNA sequence: TGTGCCAGCAGCCAAGATACGGGGTCTTCGGGGTTACCCTACGAGCAGTACTTC. Residues: CASSQDTGSSGLPYEQYF.

The J gene is TRBJ1-4, the V gene TRBV5-4; no firm D call. With 0 bases removed from V and 2 bases from J, the gap between germline ends came to 8 bases. This CDR3 region has 15 residues. Germline V gene data show CDR1 as SGHNT and CDR2 as YYREEE (reference sequence). CDR3 region: CASSLGRTTNEKLFF. Here the CDR3 DNA reads TGTGCCAGCAGCTTGGGACGGACTACTAATGAAAAACTGTTTTTT.

J is TRBJ2-2 and V is TRBV30; 9 bases map to TRBD2. J was trimmed by 3 bases and V by 0 bases; bases with no gene match: 11. The CDR3 extends over 18 amino acids. CDR1 is GTSNPN and CDR2 is SVGIG in the germline V gene (reference sequence). The CDR3 bases are TGTGCCTGGAGTGTACCAGCGGGGGGTAAAGTGTACACCGGGGAGCTGTTTTTT. Residues: CAWSVPAGGKVYTGELFF.

CDR3 nucleotide sequence: TGTGCCAGCAGCCCCGGGGTTAATCAGCCCCAGCATTTT. Its protein is CASSPGVNQPQHF. The J gene is TRBJ1-5, the V gene TRBV12-3 or TRBV12-4, with no clear D. Trimming pared 6 bases from V and 4 bases from J, leaving 10 bases between. The CDR3 length is 13 residues.

The chain joins TRBV15 to TRBJ1-5; D not certain. The CDR3 loop spans 14 amino acids. The V gene's germline CDR1 is LNHNV and CDR2 YYDKDF (reference sequence). Trimming cost V 0 bases and J 3 bases, with 6 bases left between them. The CDR3 spells CATSRDHSNQPQHF. The CDR3 DNA follows: TGTGCCACCAGCAGAGATCACTCCAATCAGCCCCAGCATTTT.

This clone was found a few times. J is TRBJ1-1 and V is TRBV5-4, with a weak D call TRBD1 (5 bases). V was shortened by 0 bases and J by 1 base, with 10 bases between the two germline ends. The CDR3 length is 15 residues. Germline values: CDR1 SGHNT, CDR2 YYREEE (reference sequence). The CDR3 is CASSLGAGWNTEAFF. The DNA for the CDR3 is TGTGCCAGCAGCTTGGGGGCAGGGTGGAACACTGAAGCTTTCTTT.

V gene TRBV5-8 combines with J gene TRBJ1-5, with 9 bases aligning to TRBD1. This CDR3 has 18 residues. J lost 3 bases, V lost 4 bases, and 14 bases had no gene match. The germline V gene encodes CDR1 SGHTS and CDR2 YDEGEE. The DNA of the CDR3 is TGTGCCAGCAGCACCCCAAATGTGGGACAGGGCTTCAATCAGCCCCAGCATTTT. Its translation: CASSTPNVGQGFNQPQHF.

The chain employs TRBV5-5 and TRBJ1-5, with D unresolved. Germline-derived CDR1 and CDR2 are SGHKS and YYEKEE (reference sequence). CDR3 length: 15 residues. V gave up 0 bases and J gave up 0 bases, with 7 bases separating them. The chain's CDR3 is CASSLVGYSNQPQHF. The CDR3, as DNA: TGTGCCAGCAGCTTGGTCGGTTATAGCAATCAGCCCCAGCATTTT.

The chain combines TRBV11-3 with TRBJ2-1, with TRBD1 matching 8 bases. The V gene's germline CDR1 is SGHNT and CDR2 YENEEA. This CDR3 has 14 residues. Unmatched junction bases numbered 5, after V lost 0 bases and J lost 10 bases. The CDR3 DNA follows: TGTGCCAGCAGCTTAGATTCTTACAGGGGGGAGCAGTTCTTC. Translated, it gives CASSLDSYRGEQFF.

The genes are TRBV27 and TRBJ1-4; TRBD1 is a possible D gene (5 bases). Germline lookup yields CDR1 MNHEY and CDR2 SMNVEV (reference sequence). The CDR3 runs 14 residues. Trimming took off 7 bases at V and 5 bases at J, with 14 bases between the two ends. CDR3 in amino acids: CASTSRGKNEKLFF. The CDR3 region has the DNA TGTGCCAGCACCTCACGGGGGAAAAATGAAAAACTGTTTTTT. The full variable domain, with the rest looked up from reference TRBV27 and TRBJ1-4, is EAQVTQNPRYLITVTGKKLTVTCSQNMNHEYMSWYRQDPGLGLRQIYYSMNVEVTDKGDVPEGYKVSRKEKRNFPLILESPSPNQTSLYFCASTSRGKNEKLFFGSGTQLSVL.

The chain recombines TRBV11-2 with TRBJ1-1; D gene uncertain. The CDR3 is made up of 12 amino acids. The germline gives CDR1 SGHAT, CDR2 FQNNGV. Trimming removed 1 base from V and 11 bases from J, with 11 bases in between. CDR3 in amino acids: CASSLVAGFAFF. The CDR3, as DNA: TGTGCCAGCAGCTTAGTAGCGGGTTTTGCTTTCTTT.

The gene calls are TRBV19 and TRBJ1-4, with 8 bases aligning to TRBD1. CDR1 is LNHDA, CDR2 SQIVND, per germline (reference sequence). After removal of 5 bases from V and 3 bases from J, the junction contained 8 bases not matched to a gene. The CDR3 sequence is 16 residues long. For the CDR3, the DNA is TGTGCCAGTAGTGTGGCTGACAGGGGTGCTAATGAAAAACTGTTTTTT. It specifies CASSVADRGANEKLFF.

The rearrangement uses TRBV18 and TRBJ1-2, with D unresolved. The ends were cut back, 2 bases at V and 5 bases at J, with 6 bases in the middle. This CDR3 contains 12 residues. Germline V CDR1 and CDR2: KGHSH, LQKENI. DNA for the CDR3: TGTGCCAGCTCACCAGAGCTTTATGGCTACACCTTC. Residues: CASSPELYGYTF.

This clone showed up just a few times. This chain connects TRBV19 to TRBJ1-5, with D unresolved. CDR3 length: 13 residues. Germline V gene lookup returns CDR1 LNHDA and CDR2 SQIVND (reference sequence). The V and J ends lost 1 base and 9 bases respectively, with 10 bases between them. The CDR3 DNA is TGTGCCAGTAGTATAGCCCGCGGGAGGCCCCAGCATTTT. Translation: CASSIARGRPQHF.

The rearrangement uses TRBV10-3 and TRBJ1-6; D is perhaps TRBD1 (5 bases). Germline V gives CDR1 ENHRY, CDR2 SYGVKD. Trimming pared 6 bases from V and 7 bases from J, leaving 10 bases between. CDR3 length: 13 amino acids. Here the CDR3 DNA reads TGTGCCATCAGGACAGCAGAGAATTCACCCCTCCACTTT. Amino acid sequence: CAIRTAENSPLHF.

This clone was found once. The rearrangement joins TRBV9 to TRBJ2-3; maybe TRBD2 (6 bases). CDR3 size: 12 residues. V lost 4 bases, J lost 9 bases, and 12 bases lay in between. The germline V gene encodes CDR1 SGDLS and CDR2 YYNGEE. The chain's CDR3 is CASSPHRGTQYF. CDR3 nucleotides: TGTGCCAGCAGCCCCCACCGGGGGACGCAGTATTTT.

The V call is TRBV12-5, the J call TRBJ1-3; D perhaps matches TRBD1 (5 bases). The CDR3 sequence is 16 residues long. The germline V and J ends were trimmed by 4 bases and 0 bases, with 13 bases remaining between them. Germline V gene sequence: CDR1 LGHNT, CDR2 FRNRAP. The CDR3 loop reads CASGSGGASSGNTIYF. CDR3 bases: TGTGCTAGTGGTTCGGGCGGGGCCAGCTCTGGAAACACCATATATTTT.

The chain joins TRBV29-1 to TRBJ2-2; possible D gene TRBD1, 5 bases. The germline V gene has CDR1 SQVTM and CDR2 ANQGSEA. Trimming stripped 5 bases from V and 2 bases from J, with 9 bases between. This CDR3 has 13 amino acids. For the CDR3, the DNA is TGCAGCGTTAAGACAGTCAACACCGGGGAGCTGTTTTTT. The encoded protein is CSVKTVNTGELFF.

The chain uses TRBV29-1 and TRBJ2-2; D not resolved. The CDR3 is 14 residues long. V lost 4 bases to trimming and J lost 2 bases, with 11 bases between them. Germline V lookup: CDR1 SQVTM, CDR2 ANQGSEA. CDR3 bases: TGCAGCGTTGGAGCCAGGCTTAACACCGGGGAGCTGTTTTTT. It is translated as CSVGARLNTGELFF.

The chain uses TRBV19 and TRBJ2-1, with 7 bases identical to TRBD1. The CDR3 runs 14 residues. Germline CDR1 and CDR2: LNHDA and SQIVND (reference sequence). Trimming took 7 bases from V and 7 from J; bases not matched to a gene: 10. The CDR3 DNA is TGTGCCAGTATGGAACCGGGACAGTCTAATGAGCAGTTCTTC. As protein: CASMEPGQSNEQFF.

The V call is TRBV7-9, the J call TRBJ1-1; perhaps TRBD1 as D (5 bases). Germline V gene sequence: CDR1 SEHNR, CDR2 FQNEAQ (reference sequence). The CDR3 is made up of 13 amino acids. V lost 5 bases, J lost 5 bases, and 12 bases lay in between. The CDR3 coding sequence is TGTGCCAGCAGCCAAGACAGATGGACTGAAGCTTTCTTT. This sequence encodes CASSQDRWTEAFF.

The rearrangement joins TRBV5-6 to TRBJ1-2; 9 nucleotides align to TRBD1. The V gene's germline CDR1 is SGHDT and CDR2 YYEEEE. V lost 4 bases and J lost 2; bases outside the gene matches: 6. The CDR3 length is 15 residues. The chain's CDR3 is CASSIAGTGNYGYTF. For the CDR3, the DNA is TGTGCCAGCAGCATCGCCGGGACAGGGAACTATGGCTACACCTTC.